This TCR beta chain is drawn from a study of T cell changes during pregnancy in multiple sclerosis. Germline CDR1 is LNHDA and CDR2 is SQIVND (reference sequence). V was trimmed by 1 base and J by 7 bases, leaving 11 bases between them. The CDR3 has 13 residues. Assay: immunoSEQ multiplex PCR; the TCRdb copy retains only in-frame clones and omits some. The sample consists of fewer than 45,000 clones, around nine tenths of them appearing once. This clonotype was obtained from a female donor with multiple sclerosis, enrolled in a pregnancy study. The rearrangement uses TRBV19 and TRBJ2-7, with D perhaps TRBD1 (5 bases). The sequences come from CD8+ T cells from peripheral blood mononuclear cells, collected in the third trimester of pregnancy. The CDR3: CASSIGPGWEQYF. The CDR3 nucleotides are TGTGCCAGTAGTATAGGTCCAGGGTGGGAGCAGTACTTC.